This TCR beta chain was captured in a study of blood T cell repertoires in COVID-19. Background on the study: Samples of COVID-19 (acute and convalescent) were obtained from the United States, Italy and Spain.

Measured with immunoSEQ multiplex PCR; TCRdb has only the in-frame clones, and not every one. Among some 48,000 clones, 84% were seen once, and the ten largest hold roughly 2.5%. The clonotype originates from a man in his fifties or sixties with acute or convalescent COVID-19. The sample comprised peripheral blood.

This CDR3 is CASTVNRGLGETQYF. In DNA, the CDR3 is TGTGCCAGCACCGTGAACAGGGGGCTGGGAGAGACCCAGTACTTC. The V and J genes are TRBV2 and TRBJ2-5, with TRBD1 matching 9 bases. CDR1 is SNHLY, CDR2 FYNNEI, per germline. The CDR3 spans 15 residues. V was clipped by 7 bases and J by 4 bases; unmatched bases: 10.